The source of this T cell receptor (beta chain) is a study of T cells in women clearing cervical HPV infection. Study-level results: Repertoire richness, not evenness, was significantly elevated in CIN3+ cases versus controls. It is unknown whether associations predate infection; no effector/memory or HPV-specific sorting.

The germline CDR1 and CDR2 sequences are SGHRS and YFSETQ. V lost 7 bases and J 1 base, leaving 20 bases between the germline ends. This CDR3 spans 16 amino acids. A note on this clone: The antigen remains unidentified. The read is 3 residues too short to cover the CDR3 end, so that end is filled in from the germline J gene. The sample holds other DNA sequences that translate to the same CDR3.

TCR beta CDR3 amplified by multiplex PCR from roughly 1,100 ng genomic DNA. Sequencing was performed with immunoSEQ multiplex PCR; in TCRdb, only in-frame clones are kept and a portion is missing. The sample table sets out more than 25,000 clones. This chain joins TRBV5-1 and TRBJ2-5; tentative D call: TRBD2 (6 bases). Sequenced: blood buffy coat. The TCR originated in a woman aged 18 to 75 with a cervical HPV16 infection that either progressed to CIN3+ or cleared (not recorded which). Partial CDR3 DNA: TGCGCCAGCGCTGGGGGGACTCCCGTCCCCCAAGAGACC. This gives the protein CASAGGTPVPQET. The whole CDR3 region reads CASAGGTPVPQETQYF.